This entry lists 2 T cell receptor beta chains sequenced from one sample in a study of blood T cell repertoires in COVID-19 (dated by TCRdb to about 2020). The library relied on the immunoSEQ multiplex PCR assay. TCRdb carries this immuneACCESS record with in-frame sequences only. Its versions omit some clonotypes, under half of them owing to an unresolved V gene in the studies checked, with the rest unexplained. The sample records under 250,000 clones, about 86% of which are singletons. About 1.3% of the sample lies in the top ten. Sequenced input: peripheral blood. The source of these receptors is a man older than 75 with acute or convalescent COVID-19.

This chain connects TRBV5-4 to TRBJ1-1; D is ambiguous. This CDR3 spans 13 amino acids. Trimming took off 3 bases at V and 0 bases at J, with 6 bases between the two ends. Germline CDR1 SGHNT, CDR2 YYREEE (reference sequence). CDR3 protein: CASSSGMNTEAFF. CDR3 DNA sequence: TGTGCCAGCAGCTCGGGGATGAACACTGAAGCTTTCTTT.

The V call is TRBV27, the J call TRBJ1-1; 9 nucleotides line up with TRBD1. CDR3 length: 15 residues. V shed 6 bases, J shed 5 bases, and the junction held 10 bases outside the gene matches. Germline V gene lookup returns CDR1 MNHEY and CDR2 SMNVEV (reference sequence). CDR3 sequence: CASRALGTGLTEAFF. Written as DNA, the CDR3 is TGTGCCAGCAGGGCACTTGGGACAGGGCTGACTGAAGCTTTCTTT.